One and the same sample provided the 30 T cell receptor beta chains below, sequenced in a study of blood T cell repertoires in COVID-19. The protocol was immunoSEQ multiplex PCR, while the TCRdb copy is restricted to in-frame clones and leaves out a portion. This sample has 250,000 to 350,000 clones, with roughly 90% found just once. The specimen was PBMCs or T cells enriched from blood (not recorded which). The receptors come from a man in his fifties or sixties who had recovered from COVID-19.

This chain connects TRBV19 to TRBJ2-5, with 15 bases aligning to TRBD2. Trimming cost V 5 bases and J 2 bases; bases outside gene matches: 3. Per the germline V gene, CDR1 is LNHDA and CDR2 is SQIVND (reference sequence). The CDR3 runs to 16 residues. DNA of the CDR3: TGTGCCAGTAGTCTAGGACTAGCGGGGGGGCAAGAGACCCAGTACTTC. Amino acids: CASSLGLAGGQETQYF.

The chain carries TRBV5-1 and TRBJ1-5; D is perhaps TRBD1 (6 bases). The ends were cut back, 4 bases at V and 6 bases at J, with 17 bases in the middle. CDR1 and CDR2 from the germline V gene are SGHRS and YFSETQ. The CDR3 length is 15 residues. CDR3 loop: CASSVGGGAGQPQHF. DNA of the CDR3: TGCGCCAGCAGCGTTGGAGGGGGGGCGGGTCAGCCCCAGCATTTT.

The CDR3 region has the DNA TGTGCCAGCAGCCAACCACTGACTAGCGGGGGGGTGGATGAGCAGTTCTTC. Residues: CASSQPLTSGGVDEQFF. This chain uses TRBV3-1 (or the pseudogene TRBV3-2) with TRBJ2-1; 14 nucleotides agree with TRBD2. The ends lost 2 bases at V and 8 bases at J; junction bases unmatched: 8. Germline CDR1 and CDR2: LGHDT and YNNKEL (reference sequence). This CDR3 region has 17 residues.

This chain joins TRBV7-9 and TRBJ1-5; 7 bases match TRBD1. Per the germline V gene, CDR1 is SEHNR and CDR2 is FQNEAQ (reference sequence). V lost 9 bases, J lost 4 bases, and 9 bases stayed unmatched. This CDR3 is built from 14 residues. CDR3 nucleotides: TGTGCCAGTAGCCGGGGACAGCGAAATCAGCCCCAGCATTTT. Translating gives CASSRGQRNQPQHF.

V gene TRBV28 combines with J gene TRBJ1-5, with D unclear. CDR1 is MDHEN and CDR2 is SYDVKM in the germline V gene. Trimming removed 6 bases from V and 4 bases from J, with 13 bases in between. The CDR3 runs to 14 residues. The CDR3 DNA is TGTGCCAGCAGGCCTAATTTAGCAAATCAGCCCCAGCATTTT. Protein: CASRPNLANQPQHF.

The chain joins TRBV19 to TRBJ1-1, with no clear D. Germline V lookup: CDR1 LNHDA, CDR2 SQIVND (reference sequence). V lost 1 base and J lost 0, with 6 bases in between. The CDR3 totals 14 residues. The CDR3 reads CASSIVNMNTEAFF. CDR3 coding DNA: TGTGCCAGTAGTATAGTTAATATGAACACTGAAGCTTTCTTT. The full variable domain, its missing parts supplied by reference TRBV19 and TRBJ1-1, is DGGITQSPKYLFRKEGQNVTLSCEQNLNHDAMYWYRQDPGQGLRLIYYSQIVNDFQKGDIAEGYSVSREKKESFPLTVTSAQKNPTAFYLCASSIVNMNTEAFFGQGTRLTVV.

This chain links TRBV7-2 with TRBJ2-5, with TRBD2 as a possible D gene (6 bases). Near its end, the DNA agrees better with TRBJ2-7, so the J call may be wrong. Germline V gene lookup returns CDR1 SGHTA and CDR2 FQGNSA. The CDR3 length is 14 residues. The CDR3 nucleotides are TGTGCCAGCAGCTTAGTTACTAGCTCGAGCGAGCAGTACTTC. Its protein is CASSLVTSSSEQYF.

The chain couples TRBV5-6 to TRBJ1-3, with D tentatively TRBD1 (5 bases). V was trimmed by 1 base and J by 0 bases, leaving 8 bases between them. Germline lookup yields CDR1 SGHDT and CDR2 YYEEEE. This CDR3 spans 15 amino acids. CDR3 nucleotide sequence: TGTGCCAGCAGCTTGCAGGGCACCTCTGGAAACACCATATATTTT. Residues: CASSLQGTSGNTIYF. The whole variable domain, remainder taken from reference TRBV5-6 and TRBJ1-3, is DAGVTQSPTHLIKTRGQQVTLRCSPKSGHDTVSWYQQALGQGPQFIFQYYEEEERQRGNFPDRFSGHQFPNYSSELNVNALLLGDSALYLCASSLQGTSGNTIYFGEGSWLTVV.

The rearrangement joins TRBV25-1 to TRBJ2-2, with a possible D match to TRBD2 (6 bases). The CDR3 covers 15 residues. Trimming left V 3 bases short and J 5 bases short, with 13 bases between. Germline CDR1 and CDR2: MGHDK and SYGVNS. The CDR3 DNA sequence: TGTGCCAGCAGTGACCGGGAGTTGCGGACCGGGGAGCTGTTTTTT. Residues: CASSDRELRTGELFF.

J is TRBJ2-2 and V is TRBV11-3; 8 bases are a match to TRBD2. Trimming took 5 bases from V and 4 from J; bases not matched to a gene: 6. There are 15 residues in the CDR3. CDR1 and CDR2 (germline): SGHNT, YENEEA. DNA for the CDR3: TGTGCCAGCAGCGCCTCCGGGACTAGCACCGGGGAGCTGTTTTTT. Translating it yields CASSASGTSTGELFF.

The V and J genes are TRBV29-1 and TRBJ2-2, with 8 bases fitting TRBD2. There are 13 residues in the CDR3. Germline loops: CDR1 SQVTM, CDR2 ANQGSEA. Trimming cost V 5 bases and J 3 bases; bases outside gene matches: 2. The DNA for the CDR3 is TGCAGCGTTTGGCGGGGGGACACCGGGGAGCTGTTTTTT. The encoded protein is CSVWRGDTGELFF.

The rearrangement links TRBV18 to TRBJ1-2; no firm D call. V dropped 5 bases and J dropped 0 bases, with 4 bases sitting between them. This CDR3 region has 12 residues. CDR1 is KGHSH and CDR2 is LQKENI in the germline V gene. CDR3 residues: CASSAANYGYTF. Here the CDR3 DNA reads TGTGCCAGCTCAGCAGCTAACTATGGCTACACCTTC.

The rearrangement uses TRBV19 and TRBJ2-7; D is possibly TRBD2 (6 bases). Germline V gene sequence: CDR1 LNHDA, CDR2 SQIVND (reference sequence). CDR3 length: 15 amino acids. The ends were cut back, 5 bases at V and 4 bases at J, with 18 bases in the middle. CDR3: CASSSSRETEYEQYF. The CDR3 nucleotides read TGTGCCAGTAGTTCCAGTCGGGAGACCGAGTACGAGCAGTACTTC.

J is TRBJ1-1 and V is TRBV7-9; 8 bases are a match to TRBD1. V lost 2 bases, J lost 11 bases, and 16 bases stayed unmatched. Germline values: CDR1 SEHNR, CDR2 FQNEAQ (reference sequence). This CDR3 is 16 amino acids long. The CDR3 spells CASSLRSGTGQEEAFF. Here the CDR3 DNA reads TGTGCCAGCAGCTTAAGGTCCGGGACAGGCCAGGAGGAGGCTTTCTTT.

This sequence joins TRBV5-6 and TRBJ2-6; 9 bases are a match to TRBD1. V was pared by 4 bases and J by 9 bases, with 11 bases of the junction left unmatched. Germline-derived CDR1 and CDR2 are SGHDT and YYEEEE. The CDR3 sequence is 16 residues long. CDR3 sequence (DNA): TGTGCCAGCAGCCCGGCGGGACAGGGAGGATACAACGTCCTGACTTTC. It encodes CASSPAGQGGYNVLTF.

V and J are TRBV19 and TRBJ2-2; D possibly corresponds to TRBD1 (6 bases). The CDR3 is made up of 15 amino acids. CDR1 and CDR2 from the germline V gene are LNHDA and SQIVND (reference sequence). V was trimmed by 3 bases and J by 5 bases, leaving 13 bases between them. DNA for the CDR3: TGTGCCAGTAGTATTAGGGGGACGGGTACCGGGGAGCTGTTTTTT. It codes for CASSIRGTGTGELFF.

Points on this clone: The sample contains more than one DNA sequence encoding this CDR3. The chain employs TRBV7-9 and TRBJ1-1; D is unclear. Trimming took off 1 base at V and 5 bases at J, with 5 bases between the two ends. The CDR3 sequence is 12 residues long. Germline V CDR1 and CDR2: SEHNR, FQNEAQ (reference sequence). CDR3 residues: CASSLVRTEAFF. The CDR3 DNA reads as TGTGCCAGCAGCTTAGTTCGGACTGAAGCTTTCTTT.

This chain links TRBV7-9 with TRBJ2-7; 14 nucleotides match TRBD2. CDR1 SEHNR and CDR2 FQNEAQ come from the germline V gene (reference sequence). The CDR3 spans 15 residues. Trimming took 5 bases from V and 9 from J; bases not matched to a gene: 9. CDR3 amino acids: CASSTGTSGSLPQYF. DNA of the CDR3: TGTGCCAGCAGCACCGGGACTAGCGGGAGTCTTCCGCAGTACTTC.

The rearrangement joins TRBV9 to TRBJ1-2, with 11 bases aligning to TRBD1. CDR1 is SGDLS, CDR2 YYNGEE, per germline. This CDR3 has 14 residues. V dropped 4 bases and J dropped 8; count of bases not matched to a gene: 7. The CDR3 loop is CASSNGQGAWGYTF. The CDR3 DNA follows: TGTGCCAGCAGCAACGGACAGGGGGCGTGGGGCTACACCTTC.

The V and J genes are TRBV5-4 and TRBJ1-2, with D possibly being TRBD1 (6 bases). The V and J ends lost 10 bases and 2 bases respectively, with 15 bases between them. Germline V gives CDR1 SGHNT, CDR2 YYREEE (reference sequence). This CDR3 comprises 13 residues. The CDR3 region has the DNA TGTGCCCAGCACGGTCAGGGGAACTATGGCTACACCTTC. This codes for CAQHGQGNYGYTF.

The rearrangement links TRBV6-5 to TRBJ2-5; no definite D call. The CDR3 is 12 amino acids. The V end lost 7 bases, the J end lost 0 bases, and 6 bases lay between the germline ends. Germline V CDR1 and CDR2: MNHEY, SVGAGI. The CDR3 nucleotides are TGTGCCAGCATTCAGTACCAAGAGACCCAGTACTTC. It codes for CASIQYQETQYF.

The chain carries TRBV18 and TRBJ1-1; 8 bases map to TRBD1. The CDR3 is 15 residues long. Trimming removed 3 bases from V and 2 bases from J; junction bases left unmatched: 5. Germline V CDR1 and CDR2: KGHSH, LQKENI. The CDR3 DNA sequence: TGTGCCAGCTCACCCCCACAGGGGGTAAACACTGAAGCTTTCTTT. Translation: CASSPPQGVNTEAFF.

The chain uses TRBV27 and TRBJ2-7; 7 bases are shared with TRBD1. The CDR3 has 14 residues. CDR1 is MNHEY and CDR2 is SMNVEV in the germline V gene (reference sequence). The ends lost 5 bases at V and 6 bases at J; junction bases unmatched: 10. The CDR3 protein is CASSVDRDSGEQYF. CDR3 coding DNA: TGTGCCAGCAGTGTAGACAGGGATTCCGGCGAGCAGTACTTC.

V gene TRBV5-6 combines with J gene TRBJ2-3, with 8 positions matching TRBD1. The germline V gene encodes CDR1 SGHDT and CDR2 YYEEEE. The CDR3 contains 14 residues. V trimming: 4 bases; J trimming: 7 bases; junction bases outside the gene matches: 8. This chain's CDR3 is CASSPGQGRNTQYF. The DNA of the CDR3 is TGTGCCAGCAGCCCCGGACAGGGTCGAAATACGCAGTATTTT.

The V gene is TRBV28, the J gene TRBJ1-5; 7 nucleotides agree with TRBD1. Germline V gene lookup returns CDR1 MDHEN and CDR2 SYDVKM. The junction had 10 bases not matched to a gene; V was cut back by 5 bases and J by 0 bases. CDR3 size: 17 residues. The DNA of the CDR3 is TGTGCCAGCAGTCCCACCCGGGACAGATATAGCAATCAGCCCCAGCATTTT. It translates to CASSPTRDRYSNQPQHF. The variable domain in full, with the rest retrieved from reference TRBV28 and TRBJ1-5, is DVKVTQSSRYLVKRTGEKVFLECVQDMDHENMFWYRQDPGLGLRLIYFSYDVKMKEKGDIPEGYSVSREKKERFSLILESASTNQTSMYLCASSPTRDRYSNQPQHFGDGTRLSIL.

The chain couples TRBV9 to TRBJ1-2; TRBD1 is a possible D gene (6 bases). Per germline, CDR1 SGDLS and CDR2 YYNGEE. This CDR3 contains 12 residues. V was clipped by 4 bases and J by 5 bases, with 9 bases between them. CDR3: CASSTRGYGYTF. Here the CDR3 DNA reads TGTGCCAGCAGCACAAGGGGGTATGGCTACACCTTC.

CDR3 amino acids: CASSQDVGGGAGLTGTTDTQYF. CDR3 coding DNA: TGCGCCAGCAGCCAAGATGTAGGCGGGGGGGCCGGGCTCACAGGAACTACAGATACGCAGTATTTT. The J gene is TRBJ2-3, the V gene TRBV4-3, with 9 bases identical to TRBD2. CDR1 and CDR2 (germline): LGHNA, YSLEER. V dropped 0 bases and J dropped 3; count of bases not matched to a gene: 22. The CDR3 has 22 amino acids.

J is TRBJ1-3 and V is TRBV7-8; TRBD1 matches 7 bases. V lost 2 bases to trimming and J lost 0 bases; unmatched junction nucleotides: 10. Germline V gives CDR1 SGHVS, CDR2 FQNEAQ. This CDR3 spans 18 amino acids. CDR3 nucleotide sequence: TGTGCCAGCAGCTTAATGGGGGACAGTTGGAGCTCTGGAAACACCATATATTTT. Translation gives CASSLMGDSWSSGNTIYF.

CDR3 loop: CASSRLGGSYEQYF. For the CDR3, the DNA is TGTGCCAGCAGCCGCCTGGGGGGCTCCTACGAGCAGTACTTC. This chain links TRBV11-2 with TRBJ2-7; maybe TRBD2 (6 bases). The CDR3 extends over 14 amino acids. From germline, CDR1 is SGHAT and CDR2 FQNNGV. The ends were cut back, 5 bases at V and 0 bases at J, with 11 bases in the middle.

The CDR3 is CASSIFMTPGGFGTEAFF. CDR3 DNA: TGTGCCAGTAGTATTTTTATGACGCCGGGGGGCTTCGGTACTGAAGCTTTCTTT. The chain carries TRBV19 and TRBJ1-1, with D tentatively TRBD1 (6 bases). Germline V gene lookup returns CDR1 LNHDA and CDR2 SQIVND (reference sequence). V dropped 3 bases and J dropped 5 bases, with 25 bases sitting between them. The length of the CDR3 is 18 residues.